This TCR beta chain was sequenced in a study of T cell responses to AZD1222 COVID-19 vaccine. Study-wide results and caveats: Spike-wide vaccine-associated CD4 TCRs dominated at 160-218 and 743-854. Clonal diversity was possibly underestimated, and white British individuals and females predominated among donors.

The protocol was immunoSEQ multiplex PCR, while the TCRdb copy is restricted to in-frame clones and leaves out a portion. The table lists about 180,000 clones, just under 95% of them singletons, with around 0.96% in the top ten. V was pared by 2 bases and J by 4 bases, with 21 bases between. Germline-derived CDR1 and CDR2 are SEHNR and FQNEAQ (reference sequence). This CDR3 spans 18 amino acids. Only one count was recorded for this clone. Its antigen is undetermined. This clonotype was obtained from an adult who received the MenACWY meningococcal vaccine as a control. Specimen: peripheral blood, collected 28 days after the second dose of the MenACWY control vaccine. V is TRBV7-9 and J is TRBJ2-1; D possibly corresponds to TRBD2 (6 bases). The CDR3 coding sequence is TGTGCCAGCAGCTTAAGGGAAGTAGCGGCGCCGTTTTACAATGAGCAGTTCTTC. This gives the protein CASSLREVAAPFYNEQFF. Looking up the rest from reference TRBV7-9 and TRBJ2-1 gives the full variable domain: DTGVSQNPRHKITKRGQNVTFRCDPISEHNRLYWYRQTLGQGPEFLTYFQNEAQLEKSRLLSDRFSAERPKGSFSTLEIQRTEQGDSAMYLCASSLREVAAPFYNEQFFGPGTRLTVL.